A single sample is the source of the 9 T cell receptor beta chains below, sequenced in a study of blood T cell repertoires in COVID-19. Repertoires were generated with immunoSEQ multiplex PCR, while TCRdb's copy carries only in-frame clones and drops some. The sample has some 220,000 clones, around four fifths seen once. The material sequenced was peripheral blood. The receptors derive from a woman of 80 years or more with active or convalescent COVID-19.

As DNA, the CDR3 is TGTGCCAGCAGTCCCCTGACTTGGAAAGAGACCCAGTACTTC. Its protein product is CASSPLTWKETQYF. The chain carries TRBV2 and TRBJ2-5; D gene ambiguous. Germline CDR1 SNHLY, CDR2 FYNNEI. This CDR3 is built from 14 residues. Deletions cut 5 bases from V and 3 bases from J, with 13 bases between. The full variable domain, its missing parts supplied by reference TRBV2 and TRBJ2-5, is EPEVTQTPSHQVTQMGQEVILRCVPISNHLYFYWYRQILGQKVEFLVSFYNNEISEKSEIFDDQFSVERPDGSNFTLKIRSTKLEDSAMYFCASSPLTWKETQYFGPGTRLLVL.

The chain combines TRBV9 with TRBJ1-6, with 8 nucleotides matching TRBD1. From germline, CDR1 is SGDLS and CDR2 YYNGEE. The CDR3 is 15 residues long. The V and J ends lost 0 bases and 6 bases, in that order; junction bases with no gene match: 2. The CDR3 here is CASSVEGQVNSPLHF. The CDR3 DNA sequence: TGTGCCAGCAGCGTAGAGGGACAGGTTAATTCACCCCTCCACTTT.

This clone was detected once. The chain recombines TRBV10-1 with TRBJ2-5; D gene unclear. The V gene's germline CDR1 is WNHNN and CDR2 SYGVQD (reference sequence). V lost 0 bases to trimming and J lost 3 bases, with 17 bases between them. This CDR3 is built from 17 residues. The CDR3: CASSESEYSSQEETQYF. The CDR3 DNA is TGCGCCAGCAGTGAGTCTGAGTACTCCTCCCAAGAAGAGACCCAGTACTTC.

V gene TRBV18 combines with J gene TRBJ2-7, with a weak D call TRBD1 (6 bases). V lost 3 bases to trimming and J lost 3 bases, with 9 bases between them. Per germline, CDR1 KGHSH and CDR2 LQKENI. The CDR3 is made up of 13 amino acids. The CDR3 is CASSPQTGYEQYF. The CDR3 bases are TGTGCCAGCTCACCCCAGACAGGCTACGAGCAGTACTTC.

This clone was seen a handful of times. CDR3 region: CASSPLWRTSYNEQFF. In nucleotides, the CDR3 is TGTGCCAGCAGCCCTCTGTGGCGGACTTCCTACAATGAGCAGTTCTTC. The chain is built from TRBV5-6 and TRBJ2-1; tentative D call: TRBD2 (5 bases). The CDR3 length is 16 residues. Trimming pared 4 bases from V and 1 base from J, leaving 15 bases between. CDR1 SGHDT and CDR2 YYEEEE come from the germline V gene.

CDR3 protein: CASSLLAEAYEQYF. The CDR3 region has the DNA TGCGCCAGCAGCTTGTTAGCGGAGGCCTACGAGCAGTACTTC. The J gene is TRBJ2-7, the V gene TRBV5-1, with TRBD2 as a possible D gene (6 bases). Germline CDR1 and CDR2: SGHRS and YFSETQ. V gave up 1 base and J gave up 2 bases, with 10 bases separating them. The CDR3 loop spans 14 amino acids.

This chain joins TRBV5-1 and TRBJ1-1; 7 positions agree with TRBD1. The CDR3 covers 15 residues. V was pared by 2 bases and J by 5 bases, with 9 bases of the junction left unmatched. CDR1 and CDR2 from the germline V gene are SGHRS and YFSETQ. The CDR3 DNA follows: TGCGCCAGCAGCTTACTTACCGGGACAGAGACTGAAGCTTTCTTT. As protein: CASSLLTGTETEAFF.

The DNA for the CDR3 is TGTGCCAGCAGGACCAGCGGGCAGCTGTACCAAGAGACCCAGTACTTC. It translates to CASRTSGQLYQETQYF. The J gene is TRBJ2-5, the V gene TRBV28; D is possibly TRBD2 (6 bases). The V gene's germline CDR1 is MDHEN and CDR2 SYDVKM. The CDR3 is 16 residues long. Trimming shortened V by 6 bases and J by 0 bases, and 17 bases separated the two germline ends.

This chain's CDR3 is CASSAQGLIAKNIQYF. The CDR3 nucleotides read TGTGCCAGCAGTGCCCAGGGCCTAATAGCCAAAAACATTCAGTACTTC. The rearrangement joins TRBV6-2 or TRBV6-3 to TRBJ2-4; D is perhaps TRBD1 (5 bases). The CDR3 totals 16 residues. The V gene's germline CDR1 is MNHEY and CDR2 SVGEGT. The V and J ends lost 5 bases and 0 bases respectively, with 14 bases between them.